The 15 T cell receptor beta chains reported below all come from one sample, sequenced in a study of CD8 T cells in Susac syndrome. The RNA, about 0.45 to 1 ug, was put through reverse transcription using random hexamers. MiXCR was run by TCRdb on the immunoSEQ multiplex PCR reads, yielding one entry per CDR3 protein. The table lists about 85,000 distinct CDR3 sequences, around 93% of them singletons. Source material: CD8+ T cells from PBMCs. The receptors come from a human donor with Susac syndrome.

V gene TRBV7-9 combines with J gene TRBJ2-7; D may be TRBD1 (6 bases). The germline gives CDR1 SEHNR, CDR2 FQNEAQ (reference sequence). V was clipped by 5 bases and J by 2 bases, with 10 bases between them. This CDR3 spans 13 amino acids. The CDR3 here is CASSEDSPYEQYF. DNA of the CDR3: TGTGCCAGCAGCGAGGACAGCCCCTACGAGCAGTACTTC. Based on the CDR3 plus reference TRBV7-9 and TRBJ2-7, the full variable domain is DTGVSQNPRHKITKRGQNVTFRCDPISEHNRLYWYRQTLGQGPEFLTYFQNEAQLEKSRLLSDRFSAERPKGSFSTLEIQRTEQGDSAMYLCASSEDSPYEQYFGPGTRLTVT.

This chain links TRBV9 with TRBJ2-3, with D possibly matching TRBD1 (6 bases). Between the trimmed V and J ends, which lost 4 bases and 1 base, there was a span of 16 bases. Germline CDR1 reads SGDLS; CDR2 reads YYNGEE. The CDR3 contains 16 residues. DNA of the CDR3: TGTGCCAGCAGCTCTCCTCGGAAGGGGGGCACAGATACGCAGTATTTT. Its protein is CASSSPRKGGTDTQYF.

V and J are TRBV29-1 and TRBJ2-2; 12 nucleotides match TRBD2. The V gene end was trimmed by 6 bases and the J gene end by 6 bases; junction bases not matched to a gene: 8. Germline V gene lookup returns CDR1 SQVTM and CDR2 ANQGSEA. The CDR3 consists of 15 residues. The CDR3 DNA reads TGCAGCGTGAGACTAGCGGGAGATAGACCCGGGGAGCTGTTTTTT. Its protein is CSVRLAGDRPGELFF.

The chain employs TRBV7-6 and TRBJ2-2; D unclear. Trimming pared 8 bases from V and 6 bases from J, leaving 7 bases between. There are 11 residues in the CDR3. Per the germline V gene, CDR1 is SGHVS and CDR2 is FNYEAQ. The CDR3 sequence is CASVTAGELFF. The CDR3 DNA follows: TGTGCCAGCGTCACCGCCGGGGAGCTGTTTTTT.

This sequence joins TRBV14 and TRBJ2-7, with TRBD2 identical over 8 bases. V shed 2 bases, J shed 4 bases, and the junction held 4 bases outside the gene matches. The CDR3 is 14 residues long. CDR1 is SGHDN and CDR2 is FVKESK in the germline V gene. DNA of the CDR3: TGTGCCAGCAGCCAAACAGCGGGAGAGTACGAGCAGTACTTC. It is translated as CASSQTAGEYEQYF.

The V gene is TRBV15, the J gene TRBJ1-3, with D perhaps matching TRBD1 (5 bases). Between the trimmed V and J ends, which lost 0 bases and 8 bases, there was a span of 17 bases. CDR1 is LNHNV and CDR2 is YYDKDF in the germline V gene (reference sequence). The CDR3 runs to 16 residues. The CDR3 reads CATSRDHAGGRDTIYF. The CDR3 nucleotides read TGTGCCACCAGCAGAGATCACGCGGGGGGTCGGGACACCATATATTTT.

The CDR3 is CSARDLLGGDYEQYF. CDR3 nucleotides: TGCAGTGCTAGAGATCTCTTAGGGGGGGACTACGAGCAGTACTTC. The chain is built from TRBV20-1 and TRBJ2-7; D is possibly TRBD2 (7 bases). The V gene's germline CDR1 is DFQATT and CDR2 SNEGSKA (reference sequence). The CDR3 contains 15 residues. Trimming took off 0 bases at V and 3 bases at J, with 15 bases between the two ends.

The chain links TRBV19 to TRBJ2-1; D is unresolved. V was shortened by 6 bases and J by 7 bases, with 10 bases between the two germline ends. The CDR3 spans 12 residues. Germline V CDR1 and CDR2: LNHDA, SQIVND (reference sequence). The CDR3 loop reads CASSSGQNEQFF. DNA for the CDR3: TGTGCCAGTAGCTCCGGGCAGAATGAGCAGTTCTTC.

The chain joins TRBV6-5 to TRBJ1-2; D unclear. Trimming stripped 5 bases from V and 7 bases from J, with 8 bases between. The CDR3 has 11 amino acids. Per germline, CDR1 MNHEY and CDR2 SVGAGI. As DNA, the CDR3 is TGTGCCAGCAGTACGGATGGTGGCTACACCTTC. Amino acids: CASSTDGGYTF.

This chain links TRBV29-1 with TRBJ2-7, with TRBD2 matching 9 bases. V lost 5 bases to trimming and J lost 7 bases; unmatched junction nucleotides: 12. CDR3 length: 14 residues. CDR1 and CDR2 (germline): SQVTM, ANQGSEA. CDR3 in DNA: TGCAGCGTTCAGGGGCGGGAGGGTCTCGGGGAGCAGTACTTC. Its protein is CSVQGREGLGEQYF.

CDR3 in DNA: TGTGCCAGCAGCTCCGTAGAGAGTTTCTCCTACGAGCAGTACTTC. Translating it yields CASSSVESFSYEQYF. The genes are TRBV7-9 and TRBJ2-7; D is unresolved. The CDR3 extends over 15 amino acids. Trimming shortened V by 4 bases and J by 0 bases, and 13 bases separated the two germline ends. Looked up from germline, CDR1 is SEHNR and CDR2 is FQNEAQ (reference sequence).

This sequence joins TRBV9 and TRBJ2-3; TRBD1 agrees at 7 bases. Trimming cost V 3 bases and J 5 bases; bases outside gene matches: 9. The CDR3 runs 15 residues. The V gene's germline CDR1 is SGDLS and CDR2 YYNGEE. The CDR3 DNA reads as TGTGCCAGCAGCGATGGTACAGGGGTAGGAGATACGCAGTATTTT. It encodes CASSDGTGVGDTQYF.

On this clonotype itself: One end of the junction fails to match germline, which may point to a read error. The chain is built from TRBV7-7 and TRBJ2-2; D call uncertain. The CDR3 covers 14 residues. Germline V gene data show CDR1 as SSHAT and CDR2 as FNYEAQ (reference sequence). The CDR3: CASSLEVNTGELFF. CDR3 DNA: TGTGCTAGCAGCTTAGAAGTTAACACCGGGGAGCTGTTTTTT.

The genes are TRBV14 and TRBJ2-3; 14 bases are a match to TRBD2. V lost 1 base to trimming and J lost 4 bases; unmatched junction nucleotides: 7. The CDR3 runs 18 residues. CDR1 is SGHDN, CDR2 FVKESK, per germline. DNA of the CDR3: TGTGCCAGCAGCCAAGTTGGGACTAGCGGGAGTGGGGCAGATACGCAGTATTTT. Amino acids: CASSQVGTSGSGADTQYF.

The chain is built from TRBV20-1 and TRBJ2-7; 7 bases line up with TRBD2. Unmatched junction bases numbered 9, after V lost 6 bases and J lost 1 base. The germline gives CDR1 DFQATT, CDR2 SNEGSKA (reference sequence). The CDR3 length is 14 residues. This CDR3 reads CSARRGSFSYEQYF. The CDR3, as DNA: TGCAGTGCCAGACGCGGGAGCTTTTCCTACGAGCAGTACTTC.